One and the same sample provided the 18 T cell receptor beta chains below, sequenced in a study of PD-L1 blockade in urothelial cancer. Time point defined: pretreatment peripheral blood. Libraries were prepared by immunoSEQ multiplex PCR; TCRdb keeps only in-frame clonotypes and omits some of them. This table has about 49,000 clones, more than 65% appearing once. Sequenced material: PBMCs, taken around atezolizumab (anti-PD-L1) treatment. Receptor source: a man aged 70 or older with urothelial cancer.

The gene calls are TRBV5-1 and TRBJ1-2; D is perhaps TRBD1 (5 bases). Germline V CDR1 and CDR2: SGHRS, YFSETQ. The CDR3 has 14 amino acids. Trimming shortened V by 3 bases and J by 2 bases, and 11 bases separated the two germline ends. The CDR3 DNA is TGCGCCAGCAGCTATACCGGGGGGAACTATGGCTACACCTTC. It is translated as CASSYTGGNYGYTF.

This clone has a single count. V gene TRBV5-1 combines with J gene TRBJ2-7, with unresolved D. From germline, CDR1 is SGHRS and CDR2 YFSETQ. This CDR3 comprises 12 residues. The V end was cut by 4 bases, the J end by 3 bases, with 8 bases between. The CDR3 here is CASSAYSYEQYF. CDR3 DNA sequence: TGCGCCAGCAGCGCGTACAGCTACGAGCAGTACTTC.

The rearrangement uses TRBV6-1 and TRBJ2-2; 8 bases match TRBD2. The ends lost 0 bases at V and 5 bases at J; junction bases unmatched: 5. The CDR3 is made up of 16 amino acids. Germline assignment: CDR1 MNHNS and CDR2 SASEGT. Here the CDR3 reads CASSEALGLATGELFF. For the CDR3, the DNA is TGTGCCAGCAGTGAAGCGCTCGGACTAGCTACCGGGGAGCTGTTTTTT.

This clone was seen a few times. CDR3 in DNA: TGTGCCAGCAGGTCCCGGGACAGGTACGAGCAGTACTTC. It yields the protein CASRSRDRYEQYF. This sequence joins TRBV7-8 and TRBJ2-7; 8 bases are shared with TRBD1. In germline, CDR1 is SGHVS, CDR2 FQNEAQ. The length of the CDR3 is 13 residues. V shed 6 bases and J 4 bases; nucleotides not matched to a gene: 5.

A single count supports this clone. This chain uses TRBV7-3 with TRBJ2-5; 12 bases fit TRBD2. Trimming cost V 8 bases and J 3 bases; bases outside gene matches: 7. The CDR3 runs 15 residues. Germline-derived CDR1 and CDR2 are SGHTA and FQGTGA. The CDR3 protein is CASASGRAKEETQYF. The DNA for the CDR3 is TGTGCCAGCGCTAGCGGGAGGGCCAAGGAAGAGACCCAGTACTTC.

The table lists this clone with a count of one. The chain combines TRBV5-1 with TRBJ2-5; 7 bases are shared with TRBD2. After removal of 0 bases from V and 3 bases from J, the junction contained 11 bases not matched to a gene. Per germline, CDR1 SGHRS and CDR2 YFSETQ. This CDR3 is built from 17 residues. CDR3 sequence: CASSLAPGGGMEETQYF. CDR3 DNA sequence: TGCGCCAGCAGCTTGGCCCCGGGAGGTGGTATGGAAGAGACCCAGTACTTC.

The chain carries TRBV19 and TRBJ2-5; TRBD1 matches at 10 bases. The V segment lost 10 bases and the J segment 7 bases; nucleotides outside the gene matches: 24. This CDR3 has 18 amino acids. CDR1 LNHDA and CDR2 SQIVND come from the germline V gene (reference sequence). The CDR3 is CATQVRDRGEGEEGTQYF. The CDR3 nucleotides are TGTGCCACCCAAGTCAGGGACAGGGGCGAGGGAGAGGAGGGGACCCAGTACTTC. Full variable domain (outside the CDR3, taken from reference TRBV19 and TRBJ2-5): DGGITQSPKYLFRKEGQNVTLSCEQNLNHDAMYWYRQDPGQGLRLIYYSQIVNDFQKGDIAEGYSVSREKKESFPLTVTSAQKNPTAFYLCATQVRDRGEGEEGTQYFGPGTRLLVL.

The rearrangement joins TRBV9 to TRBJ1-1; no definite D call. Per germline, CDR1 SGDLS and CDR2 YYNGEE. The CDR3 covers 13 residues. The V end was cut by 0 bases, the J end by 1 base, with 4 bases between. The CDR3 DNA reads TGTGCCAGCAGCGTAGCAGGGAACACTGAAGCTTTCTTT. This gives the protein CASSVAGNTEAFF.

V is TRBV7-9 and J is TRBJ2-7; TRBD2 might be the D (6 bases). The CDR3 has 13 amino acids. Germline values: CDR1 SEHNR, CDR2 FQNEAQ (reference sequence). The V gene lost 0 bases and the J gene lost 6 bases, with 9 bases spanning the gap. In DNA form, the CDR3 reads TGTGCCAGCAGCTTAGCGGGGGGAGGCGAGCAGTACTTC. It yields the protein CASSLAGGGEQYF.

The rearrangement links TRBV6-4 to TRBJ2-1; TRBD2 might be the D (6 bases). CDR1 MRHNA and CDR2 SNTAGT come from the germline V gene. This CDR3 region has 14 residues. V was clipped by 5 bases and J by 9 bases, with 17 bases between them. CDR3 sequence reads: CASSIGRGLGEQFF. As DNA, the CDR3 is TGTGCCAGCAGTATCGGGCGGGGACTGGGTGAGCAGTTCTTC.

The gene calls are TRBV5-1 and TRBJ2-5; 9 bases fit TRBD1. The V gene's germline CDR1 is SGHRS and CDR2 YFSETQ. There are 16 residues in the CDR3. The trim removed 5 bases at V and 0 bases at J, leaving 8 bases unmatched. This CDR3 reads CASRRGQGWYQETQYF. In nucleotides, the CDR3 is TGCGCCAGCAGGAGGGGACAGGGTTGGTACCAAGAGACCCAGTACTTC.

This chain connects TRBV7-9 to TRBJ1-3, with a possible D match to TRBD1 (5 bases). V lost 5 bases and J lost 2, with 16 bases in between. Germline V CDR1 and CDR2: SEHNR, FQNEAQ (reference sequence). The CDR3 contains 16 residues. The chain's CDR3 is CASSRPTEQTGNTIYF. Written as DNA, the CDR3 is TGTGCCAGCAGCCGGCCGACAGAACAGACTGGAAACACCATATATTTT.

This clone has a single count. The V gene is TRBV5-1, the J gene TRBJ2-5, with a possible D match to TRBD2 (6 bases). This CDR3 contains 12 residues. The V gene lost 4 bases and the J gene lost 7 bases, with 11 bases spanning the gap. CDR1 is SGHRS, CDR2 YFSETQ, per germline. The CDR3 nucleotides read TGCGCCAGCAGCCAATCCGGGGGGACCCAGTACTTC. Translation: CASSQSGGTQYF.

This sequence joins TRBV6-1 and TRBJ1-5; D perhaps matches TRBD1 (6 bases). CDR1 MNHNS and CDR2 SASEGT come from the germline V gene. Trimming left V 4 bases short and J 3 bases short, with 13 bases between. The CDR3 spans 15 residues. The CDR3 DNA reads TGTGCCAGCAGTGGCAGGACAGCCAACAATCAGCCCCAGCATTTT. As protein: CASSGRTANNQPQHF.

The chain is built from TRBV5-1 and TRBJ2-7; tentatively, D is TRBD1 (6 bases). The CDR3 sequence is 11 residues long. The germline gives CDR1 SGHRS, CDR2 YFSETQ. V lost 4 bases and J 7 bases, leaving 9 bases between the germline ends. The CDR3 loop is CASSDTGEQYF. DNA for the CDR3: TGCGCCAGCAGCGACACAGGGGAGCAGTACTTC.

This chain uses TRBV5-4 with TRBJ2-5, with TRBD2 matching 10 bases. The CDR3 is made up of 16 amino acids. The V gene end was trimmed by 3 bases and the J gene end by 1 base; junction bases not matched to a gene: 6. CDR1 is SGHNT and CDR2 is YYREEE in the germline V gene (reference sequence). CDR3 nucleotides: TGTGCCAGCAGCTCATGGACTAGCGGCAGCCAAGAGACCCAGTACTTC. It specifies CASSSWTSGSQETQYF.

In this sample, this clone turned up a few times. The chain links TRBV19 to TRBJ2-1; a possible D gene is TRBD1 (5 bases). The germline V gene encodes CDR1 LNHDA and CDR2 SQIVND (reference sequence). This CDR3 region has 12 residues. Trimming took 5 bases from V and 5 from J, leaving 7 bases between them. CDR3 amino acids: CASSFRDNEQFF. In DNA, the CDR3 is TGTGCCAGTAGTTTCAGGGACAATGAGCAGTTCTTC.

The J gene is TRBJ2-1, the V gene TRBV10-3, with 16 bases that match TRBD2. The trim removed 6 bases at V and 5 bases at J, leaving 10 bases unmatched. This CDR3 is built from 18 residues. Germline CDR1 and CDR2: ENHRY and SYGVKD. CDR3 bases: TGTGCCATCAGGGGGACGGGACTAGCGGGAGGGATAGACAATGAGCAGTTCTTC. It specifies CAIRGTGLAGGIDNEQFF.